A single sample is the source of the 31 T cell receptor beta chains below, sequenced in a study of Graves' ophthalmopathy and Graves' hyperthyroidism. The authors amplified TCR beta CDR3 regions from RNA transcripts. HTBI-primed first-round RT-PCR preceded second-round multiplex PCR. TCRdb reprocessed the multiplex PCR reads with MiXCR, giving one entry per CDR3 protein. The sample shows 680,000 or so distinct CDR3 sequences, 20% to 25% of them seen only once. Sequencing was done on a sample of peripheral blood. The receptor set was obtained from a woman in her late teens or twenties with stable Graves' hyperthyroidism. Some clones in this sample may be carry-over from other donors' samples.

In its sample, this clonotype was seen many times. The chain couples TRBV12-3 or TRBV12-4 to TRBJ2-2, with a possible D match to TRBD1 (6 bases). The V end lost 6 bases, the J end lost 1 base, and 15 bases lay between the germline ends. This CDR3 has 16 amino acids. CDR3 bases: TGTGCCAGCAGCCCAAGGGGGACCCAGAACACCGGGGAGCTGTTTTTT. It encodes CASSPRGTQNTGELFF.

Many counts were recorded for this clonotype. The chain couples TRBV20-1 to TRBJ1-1, with D perhaps matching TRBD1 (5 bases). The CDR3 runs to 13 residues. Germline lookup yields CDR1 DFQATT and CDR2 SNEGSKA (reference sequence). The V end lost 1 base, the J end lost 4 bases, and 10 bases lay between the germline ends. CDR3 in amino acids: CSARAVDTTEAFF. The CDR3 DNA reads as TGCAGTGCTAGAGCGGTGGACACCACTGAAGCTTTCTTT.

The gene calls are TRBV12-3 or TRBV12-4 and TRBJ1-3; the D is unclear. V dropped 7 bases and J dropped 2 bases, with 9 bases sitting between them. This CDR3 is 13 amino acids long. This chain's CDR3 is CASTAGPGNTIYF. The CDR3 region has the DNA TGTGCCAGCACGGCCGGACCTGGAAACACCATATATTTT.

This clonotype was counted ten times or more. This chain links TRBV10-2 with TRBJ2-7, with 9 bases fitting TRBD1. Losses at the gene ends were 6 bases for V and 2 bases for J; bases not matched to a gene: 8. The CDR3 contains 15 residues. CDR1 and CDR2 (germline): WSHSY, SAAADI. This CDR3 is CASSPGQGVPYEQYF. The CDR3 bases are TGCGCCAGCAGCCCGGGACAGGGAGTCCCCTACGAGCAGTACTTC.

This clonotype was seen repeatedly, ten times or more. This chain connects TRBV7-2 to TRBJ1-5; 9 positions agree with TRBD1. V trimming: 5 bases; J trimming: 7 bases; junction bases outside the gene matches: 9. The CDR3 spans 15 residues. Germline V gene data show CDR1 as SGHTA and CDR2 as FQGNSA. The CDR3 DNA reads as TGTGCCAGCAGCCCCGGGACAGGGATCGGACAGCCCCAGCATTTT. Encoded protein: CASSPGTGIGQPQHF. The full variable domain, rest sourced from reference TRBV7-2 and TRBJ1-5, is GAGVSQSPSNKVTEKGKDVELRCDPISGHTALYWYRQSLGQGLEFLIYFQGNSAPDKSGLPSDRFSAERTGGSVSTLTIQRTQQEDSAVYLCASSPGTGIGQPQHFGDGTRLSIL.

The CDR3 nucleotides are TGTGCCAGCTCGGACTCGCCTAGCACAGATACGCAGTATTTT. It specifies CASSDSPSTDTQYF. J is TRBJ2-3 and V is TRBV25-1, with a weak D call TRBD2 (5 bases). The germline V gene has CDR1 MGHDK and CDR2 SYGVNS. The V and J ends lost 8 bases and 0 bases respectively, with 12 bases between them. There are 14 residues in the CDR3.

This clonotype was recorded many times. The chain recombines TRBV2 with TRBJ1-2; D remains ambiguous. Per the germline V gene, CDR1 is SNHLY and CDR2 is FYNNEI. The CDR3 is made up of 15 amino acids. V was clipped by 1 base and J by 4 bases, with 13 bases between them. The DNA for the CDR3 is TGTGCCAGCAGTGAAGTCCCCCTACTCGGCTATGGCTACACCTTC. Protein sequence: CASSEVPLLGYGYTF.

This clonotype has only a few counts. This CDR3 reads CASSLSGPNQPQHF. CDR3 nucleotide sequence: TGTGCCAGCAGTTTATCAGGGCCCAACCAGCCCCAGCATTTT. This chain links TRBV12-3 or TRBV12-4 with TRBJ1-5, with a tentative D call TRBD1 (5 bases). Trimming left V 2 bases short and J 7 bases short, with 12 bases between. This CDR3 is 14 amino acids long.

This clonotype was seen a few times. CDR3 sequence: CSARDLGGLTGEQYF. The CDR3 DNA follows: TGCAGTGCTAGAGATCTCGGGGGGCTGACGGGGGAGCAGTACTTC. V usage is TRBV20-1 and J usage is TRBJ2-7; perhaps TRBD2 as D (7 bases). Trimming removed 0 bases from V and 7 bases from J, with 19 bases in between. Germline-derived CDR1 and CDR2 are DFQATT and SNEGSKA (reference sequence). The CDR3 has 15 residues.

This clonotype showed up just a few times. The chain carries TRBV27 and TRBJ1-1, with 7 positions matching TRBD1. Germline V gene data show CDR1 as MNHEY and CDR2 as SMNVEV (reference sequence). The CDR3 runs 12 residues. The V gene end was trimmed by 5 bases and the J gene end by 8 bases; junction bases not matched to a gene: 5. The CDR3 DNA reads as TGTGCCAGCAGTCTACAGGGGCGAGAAGCTTTCTTT. As protein: CASSLQGREAFF.

This clonotype was counted at least ten times. The chain carries TRBV28 and TRBJ1-1, with D maybe TRBD1 (5 bases). The CDR3 covers 12 residues. CDR1 MDHEN and CDR2 SYDVKM come from the germline V gene. The V and J ends lost 3 bases and 7 bases respectively, with 9 bases between them. CDR3 residues: CASSFPGIEAFF. For the CDR3, the DNA is TGTGCCAGCAGTTTCCCAGGGATTGAAGCTTTCTTT.

The chain uses TRBV5-4 and TRBJ1-2, with TRBD1 matching over 7 bases. CDR1 is SGHNT, CDR2 YYREEE, per germline (reference sequence). Losses at the gene ends were 2 bases for V and 1 base for J; bases not matched to a gene: 11. The CDR3 contains 17 residues. CDR3 nucleotide sequence: TGTGCCAGCAGCTTCGACAGGGACGCGGCGTTTAACTATGGCTACACCTTC. As protein: CASSFDRDAAFNYGYTF.

This clonotype has only one observation. The chain carries TRBV9 and TRBJ1-1; D is unclear. The germline CDR1 and CDR2 sequences are SGDLS and YYNGEE. The CDR3 is made up of 13 amino acids. Trimming pared 2 bases from V and 2 bases from J, leaving 7 bases between. The CDR3 region has the DNA TGTGCCAGCAGCGTCTCTTTTAACACTGAAGCTTTCTTT. Translated, it gives CASSVSFNTEAFF. The whole variable domain, filled in from reference TRBV9 and TRBJ1-1, reads DSGVTQTPKHLITATGQRVTLRCSPRSGDLSVYWYQQSLDQGLQFLIQYYNGEERAKGNILERFSAQQFPDLHSELNLSSLELGDSALYFCASSVSFNTEAFFGQGTRLTVV.

V gene TRBV6-1 combines with J gene TRBJ1-5; a possible D gene is TRBD1 (6 bases). The CDR3 runs to 14 residues. Germline V CDR1 and CDR2: MNHNS, SASEGT. The germline V and J ends were trimmed by 7 bases and 3 bases, with 13 bases remaining between them. The CDR3 sequence: CASKSRDINQPQHF. CDR3 sequence (DNA): TGTGCCAGCAAAAGCCGGGACATCAATCAGCCCCAGCATTTT.

The rearrangement joins TRBV6-1 to TRBJ2-7, with D possibly called TRBD1 or TRBD2 (5 bases each). Trimming pared 2 bases from V and 0 bases from J, leaving 11 bases between. The CDR3 has 15 residues. The germline V gene has CDR1 MNHNS and CDR2 SASEGT. The CDR3 DNA sequence: TGTGCCAGCAGTGAAAGGTCAGGGAGCTCCTACGAGCAGTACTTC. Translating gives CASSERSGSSYEQYF.

This clonotype was observed a few times. The chain couples TRBV11-2 to TRBJ1-1, with 12 bases aligning to TRBD1. Germline CDR1 and CDR2: SGHAT and FQNNGV. J was trimmed by 11 bases and V by 2 bases; bases with no gene match: 9. This CDR3 spans 15 amino acids. The CDR3 nucleotides read TGTGCCAGCAGCTTAACCGGGACAGGGGGCGGATCGGCTTTCTTT. Residues: CASSLTGTGGGSAFF.

This clonotype was observed a few times. This chain connects TRBV4-2 to TRBJ2-2, with 13 bases that match TRBD2. The ends lost 3 bases at V and 5 bases at J; junction bases unmatched: 6. The CDR3 has 17 residues. Germline-derived CDR1 and CDR2 are LGHNA and YNFKEQ. The CDR3: CASSHTSGGAGTGELFF. In DNA form, the CDR3 reads TGTGCCAGCAGCCATACTAGCGGGGGGGCCGGGACCGGGGAGCTGTTTTTT.

This clonotype was counted between two and nine times. The V and J genes are TRBV12-3 or TRBV12-4 and TRBJ2-5, with 16 bases fitting TRBD2. This CDR3 is 20 amino acids long. V trimming: 7 bases; J trimming: 0 bases; junction bases outside the gene matches: 14. CDR3 DNA sequence: TGTGCCAGCACCCCAAAAATGCCGGGACTAGCGGGGGGGTACCAAGAGACCCAGTACTTC. Amino acid sequence: CASTPKMPGLAGGYQETQYF.

The J gene is TRBJ1-1, the V gene TRBV9; no firm D call. The CDR3 totals 15 residues. V was cut by 4 bases and J by 0 bases, with 13 bases left in between. The germline CDR1 and CDR2 sequences are SGDLS and YYNGEE. DNA of the CDR3: TGTGCCAGCAGCTCCTTGGTAGGGATGAACACTGAAGCTTTCTTT. It yields the protein CASSSLVGMNTEAFF.

This clonotype was counted at least ten times. This CDR3 is CASSHGGSASYEQYF. CDR3 nucleotides: TGCGCCAGCAGCCATGGGGGGTCGGCGTCCTACGAGCAGTACTTC. This chain connects TRBV4-1 to TRBJ2-7, with D tentatively TRBD2 (6 bases). Germline loops: CDR1 MGHRA, CDR2 YSYEKL. This CDR3 contains 15 residues. With 3 bases removed from V and 1 base from J, the gap between germline ends came to 13 bases.

This clonotype has more than one count but fewer than ten. This chain connects TRBV11-2 to TRBJ2-7; D may be TRBD1 or TRBD2 (5 bases each). Germline assignment: CDR1 SGHAT and CDR2 FQNNGV. Trimming pared 0 bases from V and 5 bases from J, leaving 14 bases between. The CDR3 totals 15 residues. The CDR3 DNA sequence: TGTGCCAGCAGCTTAGATTTGGCAGGGACCAACGAGCAGTACTTC. Translation gives CASSLDLAGTNEQYF.

This chain links TRBV11-2 with TRBJ1-1; D unresolved. The CDR3 is 13 amino acids. Deletions cut 4 bases from V and 6 bases from J, with 12 bases between. Germline CDR1 SGHAT, CDR2 FQNNGV. CDR3 bases: TGTGCCAGCAGCTCATCCCAAGGGTCTGAAGCTTTCTTT. Its protein product is CASSSSQGSEAFF.

This clonotype was detected only once. The V and J genes are TRBV6-1 and TRBJ1-1; 9 bases are a match to TRBD1. The CDR3 extends over 17 amino acids. The V gene's germline CDR1 is MNHNS and CDR2 SASEGT. V shed 0 bases and J 0 bases; nucleotides not matched to a gene: 5. In DNA form, the CDR3 reads TGTGCCAGCAGTGAAGCTACAGGGGGCTCGATGAACACTGAAGCTTTCTTT. As protein: CASSEATGGSMNTEAFF.

The sample holds many counts of this clonotype. This rearrangement joins TRBV7-9 to TRBJ1-2, with a possible D match to TRBD1 (6 bases). The CDR3 has 14 amino acids. Trimming removed 1 base from V and 4 bases from J, with 10 bases in between. Germline lookup yields CDR1 SEHNR and CDR2 FQNEAQ (reference sequence). Here the CDR3 DNA reads TGTGCCAGCAGCTTAGGTACAGGGCTCTATGGCTACACCTTC. As protein: CASSLGTGLYGYTF.

This clonotype was counted at least ten times. The chain couples TRBV6-2 or TRBV6-3 to TRBJ2-5; 12 bases map to TRBD2. CDR1 and CDR2 (germline): MNHEY, SVGEGT. V lost 2 bases and J lost 1; bases outside the gene matches: 11. This CDR3 is 19 amino acids long. The CDR3 reads CASSYAPLTSGGPQETQYF. The CDR3 DNA follows: TGTGCCAGCAGTTACGCACCTCTGACTAGCGGGGGTCCCCAAGAGACCCAGTACTTC.

Ten or more counts support this clonotype. CDR3 nucleotides: TGTGCCAGCAGCAAGACACTTTCTGGGGCCAACGTCCTGACTTTC. It translates to CASSKTLSGANVLTF. This chain uses TRBV7-3 with TRBJ2-6; D gene unclear. Germline lookup yields CDR1 SGHTA and CDR2 FQGTGA. The CDR3 totals 15 residues. V shed 5 bases and J shed 1 base, with 9 bases lying between them. Full variable domain (missing parts from reference TRBV7-3 and TRBJ2-6): GAGVSQTPSNKVTEKGKYVELRCDPISGHTALYWYRQSLGQGPEFLIYFQGTGAADDSGLPNDRFFAVRPEGSVSTLKIQRTERGDSAVYLCASSKTLSGANVLTFGAGSRLTVL.

This clonotype was seen more than once but under ten times. J is TRBJ2-2 and V is TRBV12-3 or TRBV12-4; D might be TRBD2 (5 bases). V was cut by 6 bases and J by 3 bases, with 14 bases left in between. The CDR3 loop spans 15 amino acids. The CDR3 spells CASSLGEPHTGELFF. The CDR3 DNA is TGTGCCAGCAGCCTCGGGGAGCCCCACACCGGGGAGCTGTTTTTT.

This chain connects TRBV2 to TRBJ2-7; D not certain. V lost 0 bases and J 3 bases, leaving 9 bases between the germline ends. This CDR3 comprises 14 residues. Germline loops: CDR1 SNHLY, CDR2 FYNNEI. CDR3 nucleotide sequence: TGTGCCAGCAGTGAAGCCCCCCAAAGCTACGAGCAGTACTTC. Protein: CASSEAPQSYEQYF.

This clonotype was counted at least ten times. This chain connects TRBV15 to TRBJ1-1, with a weak D call TRBD1 (5 bases). The V end was cut by 1 base, the J end by 2 bases, with 11 bases between. CDR1 LNHNV and CDR2 YYDKDF come from the germline V gene (reference sequence). The CDR3 has 15 residues. CDR3 in amino acids: CATSRGSGGNTEAFF. CDR3 nucleotides: TGTGCCACCAGCAGAGGATCCGGGGGTAACACTGAAGCTTTCTTT.

This chain links TRBV5-1 with TRBJ1-6; weak D call: TRBD1 (5 bases). The CDR3 has 15 residues. Trimming shortened V by 3 bases and J by 7 bases, and 14 bases separated the two germline ends. CDR1 is SGHRS, CDR2 YFSETQ, per germline. The CDR3 sequence: CASSSGSGYNSPLHF. The CDR3 DNA reads as TGCGCCAGCAGCTCAGGGTCGGGGTACAATTCACCCCTCCACTTT.

This clonotype came up many times. The chain combines TRBV6-2 or TRBV6-3 with TRBJ2-7, with D unclear. V was cut by 3 bases and J by 7 bases, with 10 bases left in between. CDR3 length: 12 amino acids. The germline gives CDR1 MNHEY, CDR2 SVGEGT. CDR3 nucleotide sequence: TGTGCCAGCAGTTATCAGTCGCTTGAGCAGTACTTC. Its translation is CASSYQSLEQYF.